The 25 T cell receptor beta chains listed next were all sequenced from one sample in a study of blood T cell repertoires in COVID-19. The method was immunoSEQ multiplex PCR; TCRdb's version includes in-frame clones alone and lacks a portion of them. This table has 650,000 to 800,000 clones, about 87% appearing once. The sequencing input was peripheral blood. Source of these receptors: a woman aged 18-30 years with acute or convalescent COVID-19.

The chain couples TRBV7-9 to TRBJ2-7; perhaps TRBD1 as D (5 bases). CDR1 is SEHNR and CDR2 is FQNEAQ in the germline V gene (reference sequence). Trimming removed 5 bases at V and 0 bases at J, with 11 bases between. There are 14 residues in the CDR3. The CDR3 DNA follows: TGTGCCAGCAGCCCTCGACAGTCCTCCTACGAGCAGTACTTC. Its protein product is CASSPRQSSYEQYF. Supplemented by reference TRBV7-9 and TRBJ2-7, the full variable domain reads DTGVSQNPRHKITKRGQNVTFRCDPISEHNRLYWYRQTLGQGPEFLTYFQNEAQLEKSRLLSDRFSAERPKGSFSTLEIQRTEQGDSAMYLCASSPRQSSYEQYFGPGTRLTVT.

This rearrangement joins TRBV5-4 to TRBJ1-5; D remains ambiguous. This CDR3 comprises 15 residues. Germline V CDR1 and CDR2: SGHNT, YYREEE (reference sequence). Trimming took off 0 bases at V and 6 bases at J, with 13 bases between the two ends. The CDR3 coding sequence is TGTGCCAGCAGCTTGGATGGGTTCGCGGGTCAGCCCCAGCATTTT. It codes for CASSLDGFAGQPQHF.

J is TRBJ2-3 and V is TRBV5-5; 11 positions match TRBD2. V was clipped by 0 bases and J by 0 bases; unmatched bases: 0. Germline-derived CDR1 and CDR2 are SGHKS and YYEKEE (reference sequence). The CDR3 is 16 residues long. Here the CDR3 DNA reads TGTGCCAGCAGCTTGGGACTAGCGGGGAGCACAGATACGCAGTATTTT. Its translation is CASSLGLAGSTDTQYF.

The J gene is TRBJ1-2, the V gene TRBV6-5; possible D gene TRBD1, 5 bases. V shed 6 bases and J shed 8 bases, with 19 bases lying between them. The CDR3 is 14 amino acids. CDR1 MNHEY and CDR2 SVGAGI come from the germline V gene. CDR3 loop: CASSQMGGFWGYTF. Here the CDR3 DNA reads TGTGCCAGCAGCCAAATGGGGGGGTTCTGGGGCTACACCTTC.

The chain is built from TRBV15 and TRBJ1-5; 7 bases line up with TRBD1. Germline values: CDR1 LNHNV, CDR2 YYDKDF (reference sequence). Trimming took 3 bases from V and 2 from J; bases not matched to a gene: 13. This CDR3 is 18 amino acids long. CDR3 sequence: CATSSTPRQGVRNQPQHF. The CDR3 nucleotides read TGTGCCACCAGCAGTACACCTCGGCAGGGGGTCCGCAATCAGCCCCAGCATTTT.

This chain uses TRBV20-1 with TRBJ1-1, with unresolved D. The CDR3 is 13 amino acids. The germline V and J ends were trimmed by 3 bases and 3 bases, with 11 bases remaining between them. Germline CDR1 and CDR2: DFQATT and SNEGSKA (reference sequence). The CDR3 reads CSASKRMDTEAFF. The CDR3 bases are TGCAGTGCTAGTAAGAGAATGGACACTGAAGCTTTCTTT.

The chain recombines TRBV15 with TRBJ2-2, with 13 bases matching TRBD2. Germline CDR1 LNHNV, CDR2 YYDKDF (reference sequence). J was trimmed by 8 bases and V by 5 bases; bases with no gene match: 14. This CDR3 spans 18 amino acids. CDR3 loop: CATSPRLAGGIYAGELFF. The CDR3 nucleotides are TGTGCCACCAGCCCACGACTAGCGGGGGGTATCTATGCAGGGGAGCTGTTTTTT.

The V call is TRBV30, the J call TRBJ1-5; no definite D call. The CDR3 extends over 17 amino acids. Trimming shortened V by 4 bases and J by 0 bases, and 19 bases separated the two germline ends. The germline V gene has CDR1 GTSNPN and CDR2 SVGIG (reference sequence). Here the CDR3 reads CAWTPPGLRGSNQPQHF. CDR3 sequence (DNA): TGTGCCTGGACCCCCCCGGGTTTACGTGGTAGCAATCAGCCCCAGCATTTT. Full variable domain (rest looked up from reference TRBV30 and TRBJ1-5): SQTIHQWPATLVQPVGSPLSLECTVEGTSNPNLYWYRQAAGRGLQLLFYSVGIGQISSEVPQNLSASRPQDRQFILSSKKLLLSDSGFYLCAWTPPGLRGSNQPQHFGDGTRLSIL.

J is TRBJ2-7 and V is TRBV20-1; D gene uncertain. Germline CDR1 reads DFQATT; CDR2 reads SNEGSKA (reference sequence). Trimming cost V 5 bases and J 5 bases, with 10 bases left between them. The CDR3 sequence is 11 residues long. CDR3 sequence (DNA): TGCAGTGCTTTCACAACTAACGAGCAGTACTTC. This encodes CSAFTTNEQYF.

This clone was picked up one time. This sequence joins TRBV6-6 and TRBJ2-7; D remains unclear. The CDR3 covers 12 residues. Germline CDR1 reads MNHNY; CDR2 reads SVGAGI (reference sequence). The V gene lost 6 bases and the J gene lost 1 base, with 7 bases spanning the gap. CDR3 bases: TGTGCCAGCAGGTCACAATCCTACGAGCAGTACTTC. This encodes CASRSQSYEQYF.

This clone appeared a single time. The rearrangement uses TRBV5-1 and TRBJ2-7; a possible D gene is TRBD2 (6 bases). CDR1 and CDR2 from the germline V gene are SGHRS and YFSETQ. V lost 0 bases and J 9 bases, leaving 19 bases between the germline ends. CDR3 length: 15 amino acids. The CDR3 loop is CASSLGGREVRGQYF. CDR3 sequence (DNA): TGCGCCAGCAGCTTGGGGGGCAGGGAGGTACGTGGGCAGTACTTC.

This clone was counted a single time. The V gene is TRBV9, the J gene TRBJ1-1; D unclear. The germline V gene has CDR1 SGDLS and CDR2 YYNGEE. Deletions cut 5 bases from V and 4 bases from J, with 15 bases between. The length of the CDR3 is 14 residues. The CDR3 reads CASRRSKSGTEAFF. The CDR3 DNA is TGTGCCAGCAGAAGGTCCAAGAGCGGCACTGAAGCTTTCTTT.

This clone was seen ten or more times. This chain uses TRBV6-5 with TRBJ2-4; D might be TRBD1 (5 bases). The CDR3 has 13 amino acids. CDR1 is MNHEY and CDR2 is SVGAGI in the germline V gene. The CDR3 DNA reads TGTGGGAGCCAAGACAGTGATATAGACATTCAGTACTTC. Amino acid sequence: CGSQDSDIDIQYF.

The chain couples TRBV27 to TRBJ1-1; 7 bases agree with TRBD1. The V and J ends lost 2 bases and 6 bases, in that order; junction bases with no gene match: 6. Germline loops: CDR1 MNHEY, CDR2 SMNVEV (reference sequence). The CDR3 is 14 amino acids. The CDR3 loop reads CASSLGTADSEAFF. The CDR3 DNA follows: TGTGCCAGCAGTTTAGGGACAGCGGATTCTGAAGCTTTCTTT.

This chain connects TRBV9 to TRBJ2-1; TRBD2 matches at 7 bases. J lost 8 bases, V lost 0 bases, and 11 bases had no gene match. Germline V gene lookup returns CDR1 SGDLS and CDR2 YYNGEE. The length of the CDR3 is 16 residues. The CDR3 DNA follows: TGTGCCAGCAGCGTAGCAGCGGGGCCCCTGACGTATGAGCAGTTCTTC. Residues: CASSVAAGPLTYEQFF.

This chain connects TRBV7-9 to TRBJ1-2, with D unclear. Germline V gene lookup returns CDR1 SEHNR and CDR2 FQNEAQ (reference sequence). The CDR3 extends over 16 amino acids. Trimming removed 1 base at V and 1 base at J, with 13 bases between. CDR3 protein: CASSLERVANNYGYTF. The CDR3 DNA is TGTGCCAGCAGCTTAGAACGGGTGGCGAATAACTATGGCTACACCTTC.

J is TRBJ1-1 and V is TRBV6-5, with D possibly matching TRBD1 (6 bases). Trimming removed 4 bases from V and 4 bases from J, with 10 bases in between. CDR1 is MNHEY and CDR2 is SVGAGI in the germline V gene. There are 13 residues in the CDR3. CDR3 in DNA: TGTGCCAGCAGTTCTACAGGGTCCACTGAAGCTTTCTTT. It encodes CASSSTGSTEAFF.

The rearrangement links TRBV19 to TRBJ1-6; D may be TRBD1 (6 bases). Germline V gives CDR1 LNHDA, CDR2 SQIVND (reference sequence). The CDR3 is made up of 14 amino acids. V lost 8 bases to trimming and J lost 3 bases, with 11 bases between them. The CDR3 loop is CASGQSSYNSPLHF. The CDR3 nucleotides are TGTGCCAGTGGACAGTCCAGCTATAATTCACCCCTCCACTTT. The whole variable domain, remainder taken from reference TRBV19 and TRBJ1-6, is DGGITQSPKYLFRKEGQNVTLSCEQNLNHDAMYWYRQDPGQGLRLIYYSQIVNDFQKGDIAEGYSVSREKKESFPLTVTSAQKNPTAFYLCASGQSSYNSPLHFGNGTRLTVT.

The V and J genes are TRBV24-1 and TRBJ1-5; 7 bases line up with TRBD1. CDR3 length: 14 amino acids. V lost 4 bases and J lost 7; bases outside the gene matches: 6. Germline V lookup: CDR1 KGHDR, CDR2 SFDVKD. CDR3: CATSETGFGQPQHF. The CDR3 DNA reads TGTGCCACCAGTGAGACAGGGTTCGGGCAGCCCCAGCATTTT.

V is TRBV18 and J is TRBJ2-7, with D perhaps matching TRBD1 (6 bases). The CDR3 extends over 15 amino acids. Germline V gene data show CDR1 as KGHSH and CDR2 as LQKENI. V was pared by 3 bases and J by 6 bases, with 18 bases between. Written as DNA, the CDR3 is TGTGCCAGCTCACCGGGGGACATCGTGAGGTCCGAGCAGTACTTC. Translated: CASSPGDIVRSEQYF.

CDR3 nucleotide sequence: TGCAGTGCTCAAGACAGGTACGAGCAGTACTTC. Residues: CSAQDRYEQYF. The chain is built from TRBV20-1 and TRBJ2-7, with a possible D match to TRBD1 (6 bases). The CDR3 length is 11 residues. Germline-derived CDR1 and CDR2 are DFQATT and SNEGSKA (reference sequence). V was pared by 5 bases and J by 4 bases, with 9 bases between.

The chain is built from TRBV27 and TRBJ2-7, with TRBD1 matching 9 bases. Germline CDR1 MNHEY, CDR2 SMNVEV (reference sequence). Losses at the gene ends were 5 bases for V and 6 bases for J; bases not matched to a gene: 8. The CDR3 has 14 amino acids. CDR3 loop: CASSVTGGATEQYF. For the CDR3, the DNA is TGTGCCAGCAGTGTCACAGGGGGCGCAACCGAGCAGTACTTC.

This clone showed up just once. J is TRBJ2-7 and V is TRBV6-1; unclear D gene. Germline CDR1 is MNHNS and CDR2 is SASEGT. The CDR3 spans 13 residues. V was trimmed by 1 base and J by 2 bases, leaving 6 bases between them. The CDR3 protein is CASSEGPTYEQYF. The CDR3 nucleotides are TGTGCCAGCAGTGAAGGGCCGACCTACGAGCAGTACTTC.

The chain has TRBV7-6 and TRBJ1-4, with 7 positions matching TRBD1. V lost 2 bases to trimming and J lost 12 bases; unmatched junction nucleotides: 24. In germline, CDR1 is SGHVS, CDR2 FNYEAQ. The CDR3 is 19 amino acids. The CDR3 DNA reads TGTGCCAGCAGCTTACCACCGACAGGGCCTAGCGCCCTAAAATTTGAACTGTTTTTT. Amino acids: CASSLPPTGPSALKFELFF.

This chain connects TRBV5-1 to TRBJ1-1, with D unresolved. From germline, CDR1 is SGHRS and CDR2 YFSETQ. The CDR3 contains 13 residues. V was shortened by 0 bases and J by 10 bases, with 13 bases between the two germline ends. This chain's CDR3 is CASSLGAVYAAFF. The CDR3 DNA follows: TGCGCCAGCAGCTTGGGAGCGGTCTACGCAGCTTTCTTT. The full variable domain, in which reference TRBV5-1 and TRBJ1-1 provide the parts outside the CDR3, is KAGVTQTPRYLIKTRGQQVTLSCSPISGHRSVSWYQQTPGQGLQFLFEYFSETQRNKGNFPGRFSGRQFSNSRSEMNVSTLELGDSALYLCASSLGAVYAAFFGQGTRLTVV.